These T cell receptor beta chains were read from a single sample in a study of T cell responses to AZD1222 COVID-19 vaccine. Sequenced by immunoSEQ multiplex PCR; TCRdb stores in-frame clones only, minus some. The sample contains about 270,000 clones, almost 95% of which appear only once. The material was peripheral blood, obtained 28 days after the second AZD1222 dose. The receptors originated from an adult who received the AZD1222 COVID-19 vaccine. Both conserved end residues are part of each CDR3. The D gene is left open where the match is weak. Size tells how often a clone was seen (once, few, many) or the class of an expanded clone, and some rows leave it out.

d_gene	j_gene	abundance	v_gene	CDR3nt	CDR3aa
-	TRBJ1-1	-	TRBV18	TGTGCCAGCTCGTTCCAGGGACGCACTGAAGCTTTCTTT	CASSFQGRTEAFF
-	TRBJ1-2	-	TRBV7-6	TGTGCCAGCAGCTCCGACGGAAGAGGCTATGGCTACACCTTC	CASSSDGRGYGYTF
TRBD1	TRBJ2-7	-	TRBV28	TGTGCCAGCAGTTTATCGGGGACAGGGGAGAACCTACGAGTGCAGTACTTC	CASSLSGTGENLRVQYF
-	TRBJ1-1	-	TRBV18	TGTGCCAGCTCACGAGGGGCCGTACAGTACACTGAAGCTTTCTTT	CASSRGAVQYTEAFF
TRBD2	TRBJ2-3	-	TRBV30	TGTGCCTGGTCAGTGGGGACTAGCGGCACAGATACGCAGTATTTT	CAWSVGTSGTDTQYF
-	TRBJ1-4	-	TRBV12-3/TRBV12-4	TGTGCCAGCAGTTACGGACAGCGAGAAAAACTGTTTTTT	CASSYGQREKLFF
TRBD2	TRBJ2-3	-	TRBV7-8	TGTGCCAGCAGCTTTTCGGCTAGCGGGAGGACAGATACGCAGTATTTT	CASSFSASGRTDTQYF
-	TRBJ2-1	-	TRBV5-6	TGTGCCAGCAGCCTGGACACCTACAATGAGCAGTTCTTC	CASSLDTYNEQFF
-	TRBJ2-6	-	TRBV5-5	TGTGCCGGGGCTCGGGACTTCCTTTCTGGGGCCAACGTCCTGACTTTC	CAGARDFLSGANVLTF
TRBD2	TRBJ2-3	-	TRBV9	TGTGCCAGCAGCGTAGCTTTCGGCGGGGGGGCGACAGATACGCAGTATTTT	CASSVAFGGGATDTQYF
-	TRBJ2-7	-	TRBV5-1	TGCGCCAGCAGCTTGGGGGGACTGATCTACGAGCAGTACTTC	CASSLGGLIYEQYF
TRBD2	TRBJ2-5	-	TRBV3-1/TRBV3-2	TGTGCCAGCAGCCCAAAGGGCGGGAGTTGGCAAGAGACCCAGTACTTC	CASSPKGGSWQETQYF
-	TRBJ1-5	-	TRBV28	TGTGCCAGCAGTCTAACCGGGAGCGAAAGACGCCAACCCCAGCATTTT	CASSLTGSERRQPQHF
-	TRBJ1-5	-	TRBV28	TGTGCCAGCAGTTACCCAGGGCAGCCCCAGCATTTT	CASSYPGQPQHF
-	TRBJ1-2	-	TRBV7-9	TGTGCCAGCAGCCAGTACCGTGGCTACACCTTC	CASSQYRGYTF
-	TRBJ1-2	-	TRBV7-2	TGTGCCAGCAGCCCGGGTAGTGGCTACACCTTC	CASSPGSGYTF
-	TRBJ2-3	-	TRBV7-9	TGTGCCAGCAACTTGGGGACCCAGGGCACAGATACGCAGTATTTT	CASNLGTQGTDTQYF
TRBD2	TRBJ2-3	-	TRBV6-1	TGTGCCAGCAGTGAAGATTCGGCGGGGGGTGCAGATACGCAGTATTTT	CASSEDSAGGADTQYF
-	TRBJ1-5	-	TRBV25-1	TGTGCCAGGAGGGATGGGGTCAATCAGCCCCAGCATTTT	CARRDGVNQPQHF
-	TRBJ1-2	-	TRBV27	TGTGCCAGCAGTTACTCACAGAACTATGGCTACACCTTC	CASSYSQNYGYTF
-	TRBJ1-2	-	TRBV15	TGTGCCACCAGCAGCGGTGGGTTCGGGTATGGCTACACCTTC	CATSSGGFGYGYTF
-	TRBJ1-3	-	TRBV5-1	TGCGCCAGCAGCTTGAGGGGGAACCCTGGAAACACCATATATTTT	CASSLRGNPGNTIYF
-	TRBJ2-3	-	TRBV11-2	TGTGCCAGCAGACGCACAGATACGCAGTATTTT	CASRRTDTQYF
-	TRBJ2-7	-	TRBV2	TGTGCCAGCATTGACAACTACGAGCAGTACTTC	CASIDNYEQYF
-	TRBJ1-3	-	TRBV4-1	TGCGCCAGCAGCCACGGTAGAGCCTACTCTGGAAACACCATATATTTT	CASSHGRAYSGNTIYF
TRBD1	TRBJ2-7	-	TRBV13	TGTGCCAGCGGACGGGACAGGGGCCCCGAGCAGTACTTC	CASGRDRGPEQYF
-	TRBJ2-7	-	TRBV12-2	TGTGCAAGTCGCTTAGGAGGCGGGTTTTGGTCCTACGAGCAGTACTTC	CASRLGGGFWSYEQYF
TRBD1	TRBJ1-1	-	TRBV18	TGTGCCAGCTCACACCCGGGACAGTTGAACACTGAAGCTTTCTTT	CASSHPGQLNTEAFF
-	TRBJ2-5	once	TRBV2	TGTGCCAGCAGTCTTAAAGAGACCCAGTACTTC	CASSLKETQYF
TRBD2	TRBJ2-7	-	TRBV7-9	TGTGCCAGCAGCTTATCCGCAGGGACTAGCCTCGAGCAGTACTTC	CASSLSAGTSLEQYF
-	TRBJ2-7	-	TRBV18	TGTGCCAGCTCACCCTCAGTCACGGGGAGCGAGCAGTACTTC	CASSPSVTGSEQYF
-	TRBJ2-7	-	TRBV2	TGTGCCAGCAGTGATAGGGGGGGACGTCTCTACGAGCAGTACTTC	CASSDRGGRLYEQYF
-	TRBJ1-6	-	TRBV28	TGTGCCAGCAGTTTAGACAGTGCCTATAATTCACCCCTCCACTTT	CASSLDSAYNSPLHF
-	TRBJ1-1	-	TRBV28	TGTGCCAGCACTTCGGGGGGGTTAAGACCTGAAGCTTTCTTT	CASTSGGLRPEAFF
TRBD1	TRBJ2-7	-	TRBV7-2	TGTGCCAGCAGCACAGGGGTTAGCTCCTACGAGCAGTACTTC	CASSTGVSSYEQYF
-	TRBJ2-7	-	TRBV4-1	TGCGCCAGCAGCCAAGGTCGCGGTAGTATCGACTACGAGCAGTACTTC	CASSQGRGSIDYEQYF
-	TRBJ2-2	-	TRBV5-1	TGCGCCAGCAGCTCTCGGACACAAACCACCGGGGAGCTGTTTTTT	CASSSRTQTTGELFF
-	TRBJ1-5	-	TRBV10-1	TGCGCCAGCAGTGAGTCCCCTGTAGGAGCCCAGCATTTT	CASSESPVGAQHF
TRBD1	TRBJ1-5	once	TRBV27	TGTGCCAGCAAACGGGACAGCCGAGGCCGGAATCAGCCCCAGCATTTT	CASKRDSRGRNQPQHF
-	TRBJ2-7	-	TRBV5-1	TGCGCCAGCAGCTTGGCCACGGCGTTTGAGCAGTACTTC	CASSLATAFEQYF
-	TRBJ2-4	-	TRBV6-5	TGTGCCAGCAGTTACGGGCGAGCCAAAAACATTCAGTACTTC	CASSYGRAKNIQYF
TRBD2	TRBJ2-1	-	TRBV14	TGTGCCAGCAGCCTACGGACCCGACTAGCGGGGACCTACAATGAGCAGTTCTTC	CASSLRTRLAGTYNEQFF
-	TRBJ1-2	-	TRBV28	TGTGCCAGCCTTGGACAGCCCTATGGCTACACCTTC	CASLGQPYGYTF
-	TRBJ1-1	-	TRBV19	TGTGCCACCCGGGGGGACACTGAAGCTTTCTTT	CATRGDTEAFF
-	TRBJ1-4	-	TRBV28	TGTGCCAGCACAGATGCGAGGACGGGGAATGAAAAACTGTTTTTT	CASTDARTGNEKLFF
-	TRBJ1-1	-	TRBV2	TGTGCCAGCACTCCCCCAGAGGGGGTTCCTGAAGCTTTCTTT	CASTPPEGVPEAFF
-	TRBJ1-2	-	TRBV15	TGTGCCACCAGCAGAGATCTAAAGGGGGGCTACACCTTC	CATSRDLKGGYTF
TRBD2	TRBJ2-3	once	TRBV29-1	TGCAGCGTCTCCGGGACTAGCGCTGGGGATACGCAGTATTTT	CSVSGTSAGDTQYF
-	TRBJ1-5	-	TRBV6-5	TGTGCCAGCACATCCTCAGGGGGCAATCAGCCCCAGCATTTT	CASTSSGGNQPQHF
TRBD1	TRBJ2-6	-	TRBV4-1	TGCGCCAGCAGCGGAGTAGGGGGACAGGGAGCGACTGGGGCCAACGTCCTGACTTTC	CASSGVGGQGATGANVLTF
-	TRBJ1-2	-	TRBV7-2	TGTGCCAGCAGCCCAGCTCCGCAGGGTGGAGGCTATGGCTACACCTTC	CASSPAPQGGGYGYTF
-	TRBJ2-1	once	TRBV19	TGTGCCAGTAGCCTCGGACTTGATAGGAATGAGCAGTTCTTC	CASSLGLDRNEQFF
-	TRBJ1-4	-	TRBV28	TGTGCCAGCATGACCGCAACTAATGAAAAACTGTTTTTT	CASMTATNEKLFF
-	TRBJ1-5	-	TRBV28	TGTGCCAGCAGTCCCCCCGGGTTGGGCAATCAGCCCCAGCATTTT	CASSPPGLGNQPQHF